One and the same sample provided the 10 T cell receptor beta chains below, sequenced in a study of blood T cell repertoires in COVID-19. The data were produced by immunoSEQ multiplex PCR, yet TCRdb's version contains in-frame clones alone and is incomplete. The profile covers 55,000 to 80,000 clones, with around 82% appearing a single time and 5% to 6.5% taken by the ten largest. Sample: peripheral blood. These receptor sequences come from a human donor in a cohort sampled during active COVID-19.

This clone was seen once. The chain combines TRBV5-8 with TRBJ1-3; D unclear. The CDR3 totals 14 residues. Germline CDR1 and CDR2: SGHTS and YDEGEE. With 1 base removed from V and 4 bases from J, the gap between germline ends came to 9 bases. DNA of the CDR3: TGTGCCAGCAGCTTGTCCGGGTACGGAAACACCATATATTTT. Residues: CASSLSGYGNTIYF.

This chain connects TRBV24-1 to TRBJ2-3; TRBD2 aligns across 8 bases. This CDR3 contains 16 residues. Trimming took 5 bases from V and 1 from J; bases not matched to a gene: 7. Per the germline V gene, CDR1 is KGHDR and CDR2 is SFDVKD. The CDR3 DNA reads as TGTGCCACCAGTGCCAGATTAGCGGGGTGCACAGATACGCAGTATTTT. Translation: CATSARLAGCTDTQYF.

The V call is TRBV12-3 or TRBV12-4, the J call TRBJ2-5; 11 nucleotides align to TRBD1. The CDR3 has 13 amino acids. Trimming cost V 6 bases and J 4 bases; bases outside gene matches: 1. The CDR3 spells CASRGQGGETQYF. For the CDR3, the DNA is TGTGCCAGCAGGGGACAGGGGGGAGAGACCCAGTACTTC.

The chain couples TRBV7-3 to TRBJ2-5, with D perhaps TRBD1 (6 bases). The ends were cut back, 5 bases at V and 1 base at J, with 8 bases in the middle. CDR3 length equals 13 residues. Germline V lookup: CDR1 SGHTA, CDR2 FQGTGA. The CDR3 sequence is CASSRGGQETQYF. The CDR3, as DNA: TGTGCCAGCAGCCGAGGGGGCCAAGAGACCCAGTACTTC.

This chain joins TRBV5-1 and TRBJ1-4; 12 bases fit TRBD1. The CDR3 runs to 18 residues. The trim removed 2 bases at V and 4 bases at J, leaving 9 bases unmatched. Germline V gene sequence: CDR1 SGHRS, CDR2 YFSETQ. CDR3 bases: TGCGCCAGCAGCTTCATGGGGACAGGGGGCCGCGGTAATGAAAAACTGTTTTTT. Translation gives CASSFMGTGGRGNEKLFF. Combining the CDR3 with reference TRBV5-1 and TRBJ1-4 gives the whole variable domain KAGVTQTPRYLIKTRGQQVTLSCSPISGHRSVSWYQQTPGQGLQFLFEYFSETQRNKGNFPGRFSGRQFSNSRSEMNVSTLELGDSALYLCASSFMGTGGRGNEKLFFGSGTQLSVL.

V usage is TRBV11-2 and J usage is TRBJ2-1; 8 bases align to TRBD2. The CDR3 extends over 14 amino acids. Germline assignment: CDR1 SGHAT and CDR2 FQNNGV. Trimming removed 5 bases from V and 4 bases from J; junction bases left unmatched: 4. CDR3 sequence (DNA): TGTGCCAGCAGCCGTAGCGGGAAGTACAATGAGCAGTTCTTC. It specifies CASSRSGKYNEQFF.

The chain carries TRBV30 and TRBJ1-1; 11 positions agree with TRBD1. Germline V lookup: CDR1 GTSNPN, CDR2 SVGIG (reference sequence). Losses at the gene ends were 5 bases for V and 4 bases for J; bases not matched to a gene: 6. This CDR3 is 14 amino acids long. The CDR3 coding sequence is TGTGCCTGGGATGCCGGGACAGGGGGCACTGAAGCTTTCTTT. Encoded protein: CAWDAGTGGTEAFF.

Points on this clone: The same CDR3 also results from other DNA sequences found in this sample. This chain connects TRBV2 to TRBJ1-5; D is undetermined. Trimming stripped 3 bases from V and 6 bases from J, with 9 bases between. There are 13 residues in the CDR3. Looked up from germline, CDR1 is SNHLY and CDR2 is FYNNEI. In DNA, the CDR3 is TGTGCCAGCAGTGAGGAGGGAATTCAGCCCCAGCATTTT. As protein: CASSEEGIQPQHF.

This clone was detected only once. DNA for the CDR3: TGTGCCAGCAGCCCCGACGGACGGGATCGGCCCCAGCATTTT. Translating gives CASSPDGRDRPQHF. The chain is built from TRBV6-5 and TRBJ1-5; D not certain. Germline-derived CDR1 and CDR2 are MNHEY and SVGAGI. V was pared by 6 bases and J by 9 bases, with 18 bases between. The CDR3 totals 14 residues.

CDR3 coding DNA: TGTGCCAGCTCCACTGCTAGAAGCCAAAGCTCCTACAATGAGCAGTTCTTC. Its protein is CASSTARSQSSYNEQFF. The rearrangement joins TRBV18 to TRBJ2-1; D is uncertain. CDR3 length: 17 amino acids. The V and J ends lost 6 bases and 0 bases respectively, with 18 bases between them. The germline V gene has CDR1 KGHSH and CDR2 LQKENI.